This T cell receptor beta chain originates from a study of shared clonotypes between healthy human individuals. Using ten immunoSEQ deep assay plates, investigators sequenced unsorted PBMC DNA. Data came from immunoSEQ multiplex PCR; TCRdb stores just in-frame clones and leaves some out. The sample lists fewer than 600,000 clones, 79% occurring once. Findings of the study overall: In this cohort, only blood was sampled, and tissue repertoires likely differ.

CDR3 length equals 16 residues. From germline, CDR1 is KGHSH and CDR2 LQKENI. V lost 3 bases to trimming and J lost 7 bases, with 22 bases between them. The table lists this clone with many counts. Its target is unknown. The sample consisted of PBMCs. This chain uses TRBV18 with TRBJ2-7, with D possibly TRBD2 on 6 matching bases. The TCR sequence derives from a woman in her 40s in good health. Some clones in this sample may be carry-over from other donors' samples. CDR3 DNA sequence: TGTGCCAGCTCACCGATCGGTAGCGGCTCAGGGTGGGAGCAGTACTTC. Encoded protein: CASSPIGSGSGWEQYF.